The T cell receptor beta chain under discussion was sequenced for a study of long-term antiretroviral therapy in people with HIV. Study details: The 2015 immediate-ART recommendation was preceded by the earliest samples by about a decade. Overall study results and limits: Clones with expansion before ART led the repertoire at all time points.

Participants with HIV, all of them, were treated in the United States. In the case of this clone: What it binds is not known.

The V gene lost 1 base and the J gene lost 14 bases, with 12 bases spanning the gap. Germline lookup yields CDR1 LGHNA and CDR2 YSLEER. This CDR3 has 12 amino acids. At the survey level, the v3.0 immunoSEQ assay was run. Clones were read by immunoSEQ multiplex PCR, and TCRdb kept only the in-frame ones, dropping some. The table has over 15,000 clones, roughly 86% seen once. This chain links TRBV4-3 with TRBJ2-1; D is unclear. The input for sequencing was unsorted PBMCs, taken 0.5 years after starting antiretroviral therapy. The source is a man aged 40-49 years with HIV. The CDR3: CASSQGVGPKFF. CDR3 DNA: TGCGCCAGCAGCCAAGGGGTGGGCCCCAAGTTCTTC.